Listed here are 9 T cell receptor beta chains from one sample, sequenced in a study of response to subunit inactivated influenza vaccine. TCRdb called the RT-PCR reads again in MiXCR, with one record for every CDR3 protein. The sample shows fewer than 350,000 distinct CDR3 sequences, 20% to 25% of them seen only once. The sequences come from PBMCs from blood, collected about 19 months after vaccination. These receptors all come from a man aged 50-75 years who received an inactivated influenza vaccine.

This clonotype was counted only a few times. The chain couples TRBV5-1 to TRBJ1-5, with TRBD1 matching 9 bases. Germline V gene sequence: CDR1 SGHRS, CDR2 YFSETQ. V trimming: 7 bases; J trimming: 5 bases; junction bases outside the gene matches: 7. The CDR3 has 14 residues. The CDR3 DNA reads TGCGCCAGCGGATTCCGGGACAGGGATCAGCCCCAGCATTTT. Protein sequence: CASGFRDRDQPQHF.

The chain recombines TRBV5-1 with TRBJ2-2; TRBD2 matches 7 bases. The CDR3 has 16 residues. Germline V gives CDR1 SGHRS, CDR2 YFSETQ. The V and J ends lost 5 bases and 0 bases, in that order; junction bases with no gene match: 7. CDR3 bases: TGCGCCAGCAGGGAGCTTCGGGGGGCGAACACCGGGGAGCTGTTTTTT. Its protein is CASRELRGANTGELFF.

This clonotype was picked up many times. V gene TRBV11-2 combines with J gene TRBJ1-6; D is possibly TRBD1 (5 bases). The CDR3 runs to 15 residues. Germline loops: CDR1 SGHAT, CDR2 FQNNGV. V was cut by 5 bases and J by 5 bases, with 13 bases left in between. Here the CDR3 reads CASSPRRADNSPLHF. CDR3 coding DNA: TGTGCCAGCAGCCCCCGCAGGGCAGATAATTCACCCCTCCACTTT.

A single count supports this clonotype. DNA for the CDR3: TGTGCCAGCAGCCAAGATTTTCGGGGGGGGGTTACAGATACGCAGTATTTT. This codes for CASSQDFRGGVTDTQYF. V gene TRBV4-2 combines with J gene TRBJ2-3; TRBD2 matches 8 bases. Germline trimming cut 0 bases from V and 3 bases from J; bases unmatched to any gene: 8. The CDR3 extends over 17 amino acids. The germline CDR1 and CDR2 sequences are LGHNA and YNFKEQ.

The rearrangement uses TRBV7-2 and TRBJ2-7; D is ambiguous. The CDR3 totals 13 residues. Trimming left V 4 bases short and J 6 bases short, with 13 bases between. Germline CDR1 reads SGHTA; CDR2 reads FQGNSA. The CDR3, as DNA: TGTGCCAGCAGCTCGTTTTCTGGTGGCGAGCAGTACTTC. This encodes CASSSFSGGEQYF.

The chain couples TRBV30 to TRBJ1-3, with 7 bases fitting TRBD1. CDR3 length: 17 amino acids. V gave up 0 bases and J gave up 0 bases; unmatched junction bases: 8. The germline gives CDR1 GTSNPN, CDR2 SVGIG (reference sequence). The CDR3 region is CAWSVGTALFSGNTIYF. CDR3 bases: TGTGCCTGGAGTGTCGGGACAGCTTTATTCTCTGGAAACACCATATATTTT.

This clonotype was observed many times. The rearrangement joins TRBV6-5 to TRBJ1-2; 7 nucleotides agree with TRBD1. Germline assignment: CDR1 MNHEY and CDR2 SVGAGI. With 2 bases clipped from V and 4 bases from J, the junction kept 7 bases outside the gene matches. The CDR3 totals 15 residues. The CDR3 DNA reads TGTGCCAGCAGTTACGGAGGGGGCGTATCCTATGGCTACACCTTC. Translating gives CASSYGGGVSYGYTF.

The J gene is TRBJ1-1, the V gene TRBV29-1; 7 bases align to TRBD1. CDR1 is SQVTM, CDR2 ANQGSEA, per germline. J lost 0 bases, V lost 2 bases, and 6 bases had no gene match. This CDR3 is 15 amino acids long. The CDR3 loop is CSVEKRDSMNTEAFF. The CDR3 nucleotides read TGCAGCGTTGAAAAAAGGGACAGCATGAACACTGAAGCTTTCTTT.

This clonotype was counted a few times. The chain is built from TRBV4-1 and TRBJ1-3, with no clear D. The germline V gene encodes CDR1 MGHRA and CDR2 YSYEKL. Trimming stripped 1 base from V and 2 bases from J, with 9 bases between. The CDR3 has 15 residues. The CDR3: CASSQGPATGNTIYF. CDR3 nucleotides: TGCGCCAGCAGCCAAGGACCGGCCACTGGAAACACCATATATTTT.